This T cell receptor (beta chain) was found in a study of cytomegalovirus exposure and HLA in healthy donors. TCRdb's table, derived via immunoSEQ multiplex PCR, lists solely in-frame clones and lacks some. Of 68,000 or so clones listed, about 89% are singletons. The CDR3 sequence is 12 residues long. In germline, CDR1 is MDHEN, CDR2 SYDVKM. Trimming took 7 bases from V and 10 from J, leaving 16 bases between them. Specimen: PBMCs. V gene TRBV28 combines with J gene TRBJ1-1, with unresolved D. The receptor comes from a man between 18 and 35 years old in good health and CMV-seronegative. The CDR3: CASTVVGRGAFF. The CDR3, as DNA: TGTGCCAGCACGGTGGTGGGTCGGGGAGCTTTCTTT.